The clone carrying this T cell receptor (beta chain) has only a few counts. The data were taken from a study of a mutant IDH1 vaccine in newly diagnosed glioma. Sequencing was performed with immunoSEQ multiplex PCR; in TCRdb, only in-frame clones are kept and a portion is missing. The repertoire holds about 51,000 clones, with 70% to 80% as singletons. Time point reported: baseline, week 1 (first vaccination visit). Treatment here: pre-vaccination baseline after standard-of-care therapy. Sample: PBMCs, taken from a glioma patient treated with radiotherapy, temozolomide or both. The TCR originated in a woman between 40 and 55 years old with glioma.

This CDR3 is CATSRGRPEGTEAFF. CDR3 nucleotide sequence: TGTGCCACCAGCAGAGGTCGACCAGAGGGGACTGAAGCTTTCTTT. The rearrangement links TRBV15 to TRBJ1-1, with a tentative D call TRBD1 (5 bases). Germline V lookup: CDR1 LNHNV, CDR2 YYDKDF (reference sequence). The CDR3 loop spans 15 amino acids. V was cut by 1 base and J by 5 bases, with 14 bases left in between. Full variable domain (outside the CDR3, taken from reference TRBV15 and TRBJ1-1): DAMVIQNPRYQVTQFGKPVTLSCSQTLNHNVMYWYQQKSSQAPKLLFHYYDKDFNNEADTPDNFQSRRPNTSFCFLDIRSPGLGDTAMYLCATSRGRPEGTEAFFGQGTRLTVV.